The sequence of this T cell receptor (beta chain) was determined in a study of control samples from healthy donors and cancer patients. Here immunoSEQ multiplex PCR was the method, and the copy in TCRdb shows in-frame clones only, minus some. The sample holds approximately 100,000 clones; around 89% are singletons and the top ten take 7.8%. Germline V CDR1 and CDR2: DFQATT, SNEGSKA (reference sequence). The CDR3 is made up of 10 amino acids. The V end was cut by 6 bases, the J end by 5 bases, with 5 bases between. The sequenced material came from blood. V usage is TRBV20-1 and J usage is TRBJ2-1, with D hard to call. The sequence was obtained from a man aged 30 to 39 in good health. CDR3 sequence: CSAIDNEQFF. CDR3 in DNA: TGCAGTGCCATAGACAATGAGCAGTTCTTC.